This T cell receptor beta chain originates from a study of early T cells in non-severe SARS-CoV-2 infection. Study as a whole: Sequencing used unsorted whole-blood bulk RNA, so chains lack pairing.

This CDR3 comprises 15 residues. V was clipped by 0 bases and J by 7 bases, with 10 bases between them. Germline assignment: CDR1 MNHEY and CDR2 SMNVEV (reference sequence). This clonotype was seen more than once but under ten times. Its target is not known. Unique molecular identifier tags were affixed to discrete cDNA molecules. Via MiXCR, TCRdb re-called the 5' RACE reads, giving one row per CDR3 protein. The top ten clones hold under 6.5% of a sample with more than 60,000 distinct CDR3 sequences, around a tenth of them seen once. Study-wide points: Sequences matched to VDJdb favored anti-spike CD8 responses, while private and CD4 specificities were missed.

This sequence was found in an adult who was a healthcare worker with PCR-confirmed SARS-CoV-2 infection or an uninfected control (not recorded which). This chain connects TRBV27 to TRBJ1-6; weak D call: TRBD1 (5 bases). Sequenced material: whole blood. The CDR3 bases are TGTGCCAGCAGTTTATCGGGGCCAAAGAATTCACCCCTCCACTTT. Encoded protein: CASSLSGPKNSPLHF.